This TCR beta chain was sequenced in a study of siplizumab effects on memory and regulatory T cells (dated by TCRdb to the late 2010s). Background for the entire study: The study examined how the anti-CD2 antibody siplizumab affects alloreactive T-cell subsets in allogeneic mixed lymphocyte reactions built from human PBMCs.

As to this clone: The specificity of this receptor is unknown. Per-nucleotide qualities are absent, and no much larger clonotype sits a single base away.

The library was generated by the immunoSEQ multiplex PCR assay. Roughly 10^5 TCR templates per sample were assayed on the deep sequencing platform. Genomic DNA extracted from sorted T cells was used for TCRbeta CDR3 sequencing. Concerning the study's data processing: The R programming language was used for clonal analysis of the TCRbeta CDR3 data. Unstimulated samples were compared with post-reaction CFSE-low samples to define alloreactive CD4+ and CD8+ clones. By matching sequences to the repertoires of sorted unstimulated Treg and non-Treg cells, each alloreactive CD4+ clone was assigned a regulatory or non-regulatory origin. TCRdb stores this immuneACCESS table with in-frame sequences only. Part of the clones is absent; in the studies checked, under half of the shortfall reflects unresolved V genes, and no reason is known for the rest. V and J calls and clone size are those listed in that table; D and trimming were worked out from the DNA. The sample table lists approximately 90,000 clones, 94% of them with a count of one. The biggest ten clones account for around 0.31% of the sample.

Results the study describes overall, beyond this receptor: No functional confirmation was obtained for the suppressive function of proliferating Tregs from siplizumab cultures. Siplizumab significantly reduced the cumulative frequency of alloreactive sequences traceable to unstimulated CD4+ memory T cells. Because sequences below about 10^-5 frequency were poorly captured, only a minor fraction of alloreactive clones could be mapped to unstimulated subsets. Roughly 80-97% of proliferating CD4+ or CD8+ clones could not be assigned a naive or memory phenotype. Greater diversity appeared to be present in unstimulated naive T cells than in memory T cells, and a substantial contribution to the alloresponse seemed to be made by naive cells. Among mappable alloreactive CD4+ clones, an average Treg-derived fraction of over 60% was observed with siplizumab, compared with approximately 26% in control reactions.

Sorted unstimulated T cells and proliferating T cells recovered from mixed lymphocyte reactions underwent TCRbeta CDR3 sequencing. Fresh whole blood from around eleven HLA-typed healthy donors served as the source for isolating PBMCs. To map where alloreactive clones came from, CD4+ non-regulatory T cells in the unstimulated state were FACS-sorted. Taken from cysteine to phenylalanine, the CDR3 has 16 residues. Only CDR3 DNA remains: 48 bases, in frame from the first base. The source is a human donor in good health. The specimen sequenced was non-Treg CD4+ T cells sorted from blood. The cell subset or site label corresponds to: FACS-sorted unstimulated CD4+ non-regulatory T cells. The rearrangement combines TRBV1 with TRBJ1-2; the table's TRBD1 call for D was not verified on the DNA. TRBV1 is recorded as a pseudogene. The CDR3 here reads CTSSQDWRQGGFGYTF. The nucleotide sequence is TGCACCAGCAGCCAAGATTGGAGACAGGGGGGATTTGGCTACACCTTC.